Listed here is a single TCR beta chain. Its matching antigen is unknown. A read error may be the cause here, since a much bigger clone is one base away. The CDR3 has 12 residues. These data are taken from a study of shared clonotypes between healthy human individuals. In the study overall: A couple of women and a few men aged 18 to 49 made up the donors.

It was into CD45RA+ naive and CD45RA-negative memory subsets that the CD4+ cells were split. Findings and limits, study-wide: Sharing across four donors was highest in naive CD4 (roughly 5%) and lowest in memory CD8 (approximately 0.4%).

Authors' data handling: Sequence data from immunoSEQ were junction-only and lacked quality scores; consequently, filtering differed. Only in-frame clones appear in the TCRdb table, and some are missing; sequencing was by immunoSEQ multiplex PCR. V and J calls plus clone size are reproduced from that table; the DNA served to infer D and trimming. This table holds some 1,100,000 clones, 70% to 80% found once. Sequenced material: memory CD4+ T cells from PBMCs. As to subset: CD45RA-negative fraction. The receptor was isolated from a man aged 18 to 35 in good health. Some clones in this sample may be carry-over from other donors' samples. V is TRBV21-1 and J is TRBJ2-7; the table names TRBD2, a call not compared with the DNA. TRBV21-1 is labeled a pseudogene. The CDR3 sequence: CASSPGGDEQYF. In DNA form, the CDR3 reads TGTGCCAGCAGCCCCGGGGGGGACGAGCAGTACTTC.